The clone carrying this TCR beta chain showed up just a few times. Germline V lookup: CDR1 MDHEN, CDR2 SYDVKM. J lost 4 bases, V lost 5 bases, and 15 bases had no gene match. The CDR3 has 17 amino acids. Measured with immunoSEQ multiplex PCR; TCRdb has only the in-frame clones, and not every one. The sample holds fewer than 65,000 clones, around four fifths seen once. This sample is drawn from a study of blood T cell repertoires in COVID-19. Study overall: Sample material is recorded as cDNA or gDNA derived from T cells, B-cell-depleted T cells, or PBMCs.

The sequence was obtained from a human donor in a cohort sampled during active COVID-19. The chain links TRBV28 to TRBJ2-3; 7 bases align to TRBD2. The sample comprised peripheral blood. This chain's CDR3 is CASSPLNMGGIADTQYF. DNA for the CDR3: TGTGCCAGCAGTCCCCTTAATATGGGGGGGATAGCAGATACGCAGTATTTT.